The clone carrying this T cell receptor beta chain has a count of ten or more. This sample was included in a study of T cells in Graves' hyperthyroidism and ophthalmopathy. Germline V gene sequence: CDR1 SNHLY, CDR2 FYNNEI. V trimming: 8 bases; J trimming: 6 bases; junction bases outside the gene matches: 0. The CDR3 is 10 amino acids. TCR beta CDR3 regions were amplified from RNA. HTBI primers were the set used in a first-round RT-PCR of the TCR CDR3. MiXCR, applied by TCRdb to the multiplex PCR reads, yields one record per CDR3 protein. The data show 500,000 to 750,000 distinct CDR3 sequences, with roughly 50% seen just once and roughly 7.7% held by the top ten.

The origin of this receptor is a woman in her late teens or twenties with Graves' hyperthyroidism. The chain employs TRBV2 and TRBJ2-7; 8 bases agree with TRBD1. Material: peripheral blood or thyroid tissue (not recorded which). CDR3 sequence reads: CASGQGEQYF. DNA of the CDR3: TGTGCCAGCGGACAGGGCGAGCAGTACTTC.